This T cell receptor (beta chain) originates from a study of T cell responses to AZD1222 COVID-19 vaccine. Remarks on this clone: The antigen is not known.

General observations from the study: Spike regions recognized by vaccine-associated CD4 TCRs spanned the protein, led by 160-218 and 743-854. Females outnumbered males among donors, who were mostly white British; clonal diversity was possibly underestimated. Rises in breadth and depth of Spike-specific TCRs came after two AZD1222 doses. Sampling that yielded the repertoires occurred only after the peak T cell response.

TCRdb's table, derived via immunoSEQ multiplex PCR, lists solely in-frame clones and lacks some. This table has roughly 150,000 clones, roughly 92% appearing once. The sample here was peripheral blood, taken on day 0 of AZD1222 vaccination. The sequence derives from an adult in good health.

CDR3 nucleotides: TGTGCCAGCTCACCACTTGCATTAGTGTCTATTCAAGAGACCCAGTACTTC. It specifies CASSPLALVSIQETQYF. V and J are TRBV18 and TRBJ2-5; D remains unclear. V lost 1 base and J 2 bases, leaving 17 bases between the germline ends. Germline lookup yields CDR1 KGHSH and CDR2 LQKENI. The CDR3 covers 17 residues. Full variable domain (rest looked up from reference TRBV18 and TRBJ2-5): NAGVMQNPRHLVRRRGQEARLRCSPMKGHSHVYWYRQLPEEGLKFMVYLQKENIIDESGMPKERFSAEFPKEGPSILRIQQVVRGDSAAYFCASSPLALVSIQETQYFGPGTRLLVL.